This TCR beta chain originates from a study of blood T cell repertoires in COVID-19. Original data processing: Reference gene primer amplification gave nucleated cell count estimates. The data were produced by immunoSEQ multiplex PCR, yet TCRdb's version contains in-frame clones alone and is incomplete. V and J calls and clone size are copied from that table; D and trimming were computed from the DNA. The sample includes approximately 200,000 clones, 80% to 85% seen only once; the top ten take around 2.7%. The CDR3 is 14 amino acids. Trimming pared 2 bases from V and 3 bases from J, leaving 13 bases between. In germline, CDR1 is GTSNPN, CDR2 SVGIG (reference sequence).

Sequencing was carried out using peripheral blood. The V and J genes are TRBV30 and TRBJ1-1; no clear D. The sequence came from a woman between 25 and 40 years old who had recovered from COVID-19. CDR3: CAWSTERFDTEAFF. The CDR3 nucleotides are TGTGCCTGGAGTACGGAGAGATTCGACACTGAAGCTTTCTTT.